A selection of T cell receptor beta chains follows, all from one sample in a study of blood T cell repertoires in COVID-19. Sequencing was performed with immunoSEQ multiplex PCR; in TCRdb, only in-frame clones are kept and a portion is missing. The data show around 400,000 clones, around 87% seen once. The source material was peripheral blood. The receptors stem from a woman in her sixties with COVID-19, enrolled during active disease. Each CDR3 is given with its conserved first and last residue. Fields, in order: J gene, D gene, clone size, V gene, CDR3 protein, CDR3 DNA. A D gene is named only where the DNA matches it firmly. The size of a clone is reported for some rows only, either as once, few or many, or as a class for expanded clones.

>TRBJ2-7|TRBD1|few|TRBV11-2
CASSLGPGQGHEQYF
TGTGCCAGCAGCTTAGGCCCGGGACAGGGCCACGAGCAGTACTTC
>TRBJ1-2|TRBD1|NA|TRBV6-6
CASSYRGQGYGYTF
TGTGCCAGCAGTTACCGGGGACAGGGTTATGGCTACACCTTC
>TRBJ1-5|NA|NA|TRBV15
CATSRGDSNPDQPQHF
TGTGCCACCAGCAGAGGGGACTCGAATCCCGATCAGCCCCAGCATTTT
>TRBJ2-5|TRBD1|NA|TRBV11-3
CASSLGDSLGETQYF
TGTGCCAGCAGCTTAGGGGACAGTCTGGGGGAGACCCAGTACTTC
>TRBJ2-7|TRBD2|NA|TRBV18
CASSPPTSGGNEQYF
TGTGCCAGCTCACCACCGACTAGCGGGGGGAACGAGCAGTACTTC
>TRBJ2-5|NA|NA|TRBV7-2
CASTLSAQETQYF
TGTGCCAGCACCCTTAGCGCTCAAGAGACCCAGTACTTC
>TRBJ2-3|TRBD2|NA|TRBV19
CASSSLAGVPSTDTQYF
TGTGCCAGTAGTTCTCTAGCGGGGGTTCCTAGCACAGATACGCAGTATTTT
>TRBJ2-1|TRBD1|many|TRBV9
CASSGSGTGGDEQFF
TGTGCCAGCAGCGGGTCCGGGACAGGGGGCGATGAGCAGTTCTTC
>TRBJ2-7|TRBD1|NA|TRBV4-2
CASSPTRTGYEQYF
TGTGCCAGCAGCCCGACCAGGACAGGATACGAGCAGTACTTC
>TRBJ2-2|NA|NA|TRBV3-1/TRBV3-2
CASSRPPRSGELFF
TGTGCCAGCAGTCGCCCCCCGCGCTCCGGGGAGCTGTTTTTT
>TRBJ1-1|NA|few|TRBV13
CASRQEEANTEAFF
TGTGCCAGCAGACAAGAAGAGGCGAACACTGAAGCTTTCTTT
>TRBJ2-1|NA|few|TRBV9
CASSVGRGTSYNEQFF
TGTGCCAGCAGCGTAGGGCGGGGAACGTCCTACAATGAGCAGTTCTTC
>TRBJ1-5|NA|NA|TRBV12-3/TRBV12-4
CASSGGDLGPQHF
TGTGCCAGCAGTGGGGGCGATTTAGGGCCCCAGCATTTT
>TRBJ2-1|TRBD2|once|TRBV13
CASSFRTSGADNEQFF
TGTGCCAGCAGTTTCCGCACTAGCGGGGCAGACAATGAGCAGTTCTTC
>TRBJ1-2|NA|NA|TRBV28
CASLGDTYGYTF
TGTGCCAGCCTTGGGGACACCTATGGCTACACCTTC
>TRBJ2-5|NA|NA|TRBV27
CASSPRGLSQETQYF
TGTGCCAGCAGTCCAAGAGGGCTCTCACAAGAGACCCAGTACTTC
>TRBJ1-6|NA|NA|TRBV2
CASSEARGTINSPLHF
TGTGCCAGCAGTGAGGCCAGAGGAACAATTAATTCACCCCTCCACTTT
>TRBJ1-2|NA|NA|TRBV7-8
CASSLDRLGGYTF
TGTGCCAGCAGCTTAGACAGGTTGGGCGGCTACACCTTC
>TRBJ2-7|NA|NA|TRBV6-6
CASTQQGRSYEQYF
TGTGCCAGCACCCAACAGGGTCGCTCCTACGAGCAGTACTTC
>TRBJ1-1|NA|NA|TRBV28
CASSSFGGENTEAFF
TGTGCCAGCAGCTCGTTTGGGGGGGAGAACACTGAAGCTTTCTTT
>TRBJ1-2|TRBD1|NA|TRBV30
CAFRQGGDYGYTF
TGTGCCTTCAGACAGGGCGGGGACTATGGCTACACCTTC
>TRBJ2-2|NA|few|TRBV28
CASDNLPGELFF
TGTGCCAGCGATAACTTACCCGGGGAGCTGTTTTTT
>TRBJ1-2|NA|NA|TRBV5-4
CASSTFTVSYGYTF
TGTGCCAGCAGCACGTTTACAGTGTCCTATGGCTACACCTTC
>TRBJ2-1|NA|NA|TRBV7-2
CASSPGGISYNEQFF
TGTGCCAGCAGCCCAGGGGGGATCTCCTACAATGAGCAGTTCTTC
>TRBJ1-2|NA|NA|TRBV13
CASTLVGAGEERYGYTF
TGTGCCAGCACCCTGGTGGGGGCGGGGGAGGAGAGGTATGGCTACACCTTC
>TRBJ2-1|TRBD2|once|TRBV24-1
CATSDRGLAGGRAEQFF
TGTGCCACCAGTGATCGGGGACTAGCGGGGGGGCGCGCTGAGCAGTTCTTC
>TRBJ1-2|NA|once|TRBV18
CASSPERANYGYTF
TGTGCCAGCTCACCAGAGAGAGCAAACTATGGCTACACCTTC
>TRBJ1-5|TRBD1|NA|TRBV19
CASSIATGGSQPQHF
TGTGCCAGTAGTATAGCGACAGGGGGGAGTCAGCCCCAGCATTTT
>TRBJ1-6|NA|NA|TRBV27
CASSFEGRNNSPLHF
TGTGCCAGCAGTTTCGAGGGCCGAAATAATTCACCCCTCCACTTT
>TRBJ1-2|TRBD1|NA|TRBV27
CASSWTYGQGASGYTF
TGTGCCAGCAGTTGGACTTATGGACAGGGGGCGAGTGGCTACACCTTC
>TRBJ2-7|NA|once|TRBV5-5
CASSLRQATYEQYF
TGTGCCAGCAGCCTCAGACAGGCGACCTACGAGCAGTACTTC
>TRBJ2-3|NA|NA|TRBV14
CASSQERGLGDTQYF
TGTGCCAGCAGCCAAGAGCGGGGGCTGGGAGATACGCAGTATTTT
>TRBJ1-4|TRBD1|NA|TRBV5-1
CASSLTGGQEKLFF
TGCGCCAGCAGCTTGACAGGGGGGCAGGAAAAACTGTTTTTT
>TRBJ1-1|NA|NA|TRBV7-9
CASSFRGMAASNEAFF
TGTGCCAGCAGCTTTAGGGGTATGGCGGCCAGCAATGAAGCTTTCTTT
>TRBJ2-3|NA|NA|TRBV5-1
CASSPGDLNTDTQYF
TGCGCCAGCAGCCCCGGGGACTTGAACACAGATACGCAGTATTTT
>TRBJ1-2|NA|NA|TRBV6-4
CASSDSARAYGYTF
TGTGCCAGCAGTGACTCGGCCAGGGCCTATGGCTACACCTTC
>TRBJ1-2|TRBD1|NA|TRBV4-1
CASRRDRGPYGYTF
TGCGCCAGCAGACGGGACAGGGGGCCCTATGGCTACACCTTC
>TRBJ1-1|NA|NA|TRBV5-1
CASSLSLGGSMNTEAFF
TGCGCCAGCAGCTTAAGTCTCGGGGGAAGTATGAACACTGAAGCTTTCTTT
>TRBJ2-7|TRBD1|NA|TRBV5-1
CASSDPNRGLRNEQYF
TGCGCCAGCAGCGATCCTAACAGGGGGCTCAGGAACGAGCAGTACTTC
>TRBJ1-3|NA|NA|TRBV19
CASSISVGAGNTIYF
TGTGCCAGTAGTATCTCAGTTGGGGCCGGAAACACCATATATTTT
>TRBJ1-1|TRBD1|NA|TRBV6-2/TRBV6-3
CASSRPGQGHRATEAFF
TGTGCCAGCAGTAGACCGGGACAGGGGCATAGGGCCACTGAAGCTTTCTTT
>TRBJ2-1|NA|NA|TRBV7-9
CASRDGGHNEQFF
TGTGCCAGCCGGGATGGGGGCCACAATGAGCAGTTCTTC
>TRBJ1-1|NA|few|TRBV20-1
CSAEQIEAFF
TGCAGTGCTGAACAGATTGAAGCTTTCTTT
>TRBJ1-4|NA|NA|TRBV18
CASSPRALHSNEKLFF
TGTGCCAGCTCACCGCGGGCGTTGCATTCTAATGAAAAACTGTTTTTT
>TRBJ2-7|NA|NA|TRBV7-9
CAIPVTGHEQYF
TGTGCCATCCCGGTGACGGGTCACGAGCAGTACTTC
>TRBJ2-5|TRBD2|NA|TRBV7-6
CASSLEKRGGETQYF
TGTGCCAGCAGCTTAGAGAAGCGGGGGGGAGAGACCCAGTACTTC
>TRBJ2-2|TRBD1|NA|TRBV12-3/TRBV12-4
CASRQGSTGELFF
TGTGCCAGCAGACAGGGGTCGACCGGGGAGCTGTTTTTT
>TRBJ1-4|NA|NA|TRBV7-8
CASSLTGGANEKLFF
TGTGCCAGCAGCCTTACGGGAGGGGCTAATGAAAAACTGTTTTTT
>TRBJ2-1|TRBD2|NA|TRBV19
CASSTPSGGRNEQFF
TGTGCCAGTAGTACCCCCAGCGGGGGGCGTAATGAGCAGTTCTTC
>TRBJ2-6|NA|NA|TRBV28
CASSVTLGPRDSGANVLTF
TGTGCCAGCAGTGTCACCCTCGGACCGAGGGACTCTGGGGCCAACGTCCTGACTTTC
>TRBJ1-2|TRBD1|NA|TRBV5-1
CASSWTGSGYTF
TGCGCCAGCAGCTGGACAGGTAGTGGCTACACCTTC
>TRBJ2-7|NA|NA|TRBV5-4
CASSPSTGSSYEQYF
TGTGCCAGCAGCCCATCAACGGGGTCCTCCTACGAGCAGTACTTC
>TRBJ2-2|TRBD1|NA|TRBV7-2
CASSVLGQLNTGELFF
TGTGCCAGCAGCGTATTGGGACAGTTGAACACCGGGGAGCTGTTTTTT
>TRBJ2-6|NA|NA|TRBV9
CASSPVSGANVLTF
TGTGCCAGCAGCCCCGTCTCTGGGGCCAACGTCCTGACTTTC
>TRBJ1-1|NA|NA|TRBV5-1
CASSSSLAGDMNTEAFF
TGCGCCAGCAGCTCCAGCCTGGCAGGGGATATGAACACTGAAGCTTTCTTT
>TRBJ1-5|NA|NA|TRBV5-6
CASSLRRTYSNQPQHF
TGTGCCAGCAGCTTGAGAAGAACCTATAGCAATCAGCCCCAGCATTTT
>TRBJ2-2|TRBD2|NA|TRBV19
CASSIDGRDTGELFF
TGTGCCAGTAGTATCGACGGGAGGGACACCGGGGAGCTGTTTTTT
>TRBJ2-7|TRBD2|NA|TRBV12-3/TRBV12-4
CASKRGGEQYF
TGTGCCAGCAAACGCGGGGGCGAGCAGTACTTC